The clone carrying this T cell receptor (beta chain) was detected ten times or more. Its antigen remains unidentified. The source of the sample is a study of regulatory T cells in long-lasting Graves disease. Study-wide points: Investigators studied peripheral blood only, not thyroid tissue.

This CDR3 comprises 15 residues. Germline values: CDR1 SGHTA, CDR2 FQGTGA. V shed 4 bases and J 6 bases; nucleotides not matched to a gene: 6. Stated time point: newly diagnosed GD, antithyroid drugs for less than 3 months. Following extraction of RNA from PBMCs, that RNA was used to make the TCR library. The peripheral blood volume drawn was 7 to 10 milliliters, and it was collected into EDTA tubes. Arm-PCR with iRepertoire HTBI primers amplified the CDR3 regions for these TCR beta libraries. TCRdb reprocessed the multiplex PCR reads with MiXCR, giving one entry per CDR3 protein. Of 300,000 to 450,000 distinct CDR3 sequences listed, 15% to 19% were seen once; the top ten hold 22%.

The sequence was collected from a female donor with Graves disease. The sample here was peripheral blood mononuclear cells (PBMCs), taken at new diagnosis, from a patient treated with antithyroid drugs. J is TRBJ2-3 and V is TRBV7-3, with TRBD2 matching 11 bases. The CDR3 protein is CASSSIAGGTDTQYF. The DNA for the CDR3 is TGTGCCAGCAGCTCGATAGCGGGAGGGACCGATACGCAGTATTTT.